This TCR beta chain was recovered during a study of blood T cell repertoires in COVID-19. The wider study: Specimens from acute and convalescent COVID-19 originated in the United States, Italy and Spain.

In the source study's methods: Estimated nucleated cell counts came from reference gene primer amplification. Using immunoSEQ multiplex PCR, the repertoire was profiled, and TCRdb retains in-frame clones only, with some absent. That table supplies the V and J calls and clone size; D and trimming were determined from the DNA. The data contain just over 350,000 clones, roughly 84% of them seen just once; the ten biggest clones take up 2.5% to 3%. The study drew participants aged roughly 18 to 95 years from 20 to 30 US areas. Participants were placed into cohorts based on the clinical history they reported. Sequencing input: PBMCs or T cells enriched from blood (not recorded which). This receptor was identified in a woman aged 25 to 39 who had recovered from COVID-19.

The CDR3 sequence is CASGGASGRYEQYF. The DNA for the CDR3 is TGTGCCAGCGGGGGGGCTAGCGGGAGGTACGAGCAGTACTTC. The chain combines TRBV2 with TRBJ2-7; 11 bases map to TRBD2. The length of the CDR3 is 14 residues. Trimming at V came to 8 bases and at J to 4 bases, leaving 7 bases not matched to a gene. Germline V gives CDR1 SNHLY, CDR2 FYNNEI.